The 24 T cell receptor beta chains below were found in one sample sequenced in a study of blood T cell repertoires in COVID-19. Clones were sequenced by immunoSEQ multiplex PCR, and TCRdb holds only the in-frame ones, with some missing. The sample includes 9,000 to 13,000 clones, roughly nine tenths of them seen just once. Sequencing was performed on peripheral blood. Source of these receptors: a human donor in a cohort sampled during active COVID-19.

The chain links TRBV27 to TRBJ1-1; 7 bases line up with TRBD1. This CDR3 contains 20 residues. The V segment lost 7 bases and the J segment 0 bases; nucleotides outside the gene matches: 23. CDR1 is MNHEY and CDR2 is SMNVEV in the germline V gene (reference sequence). The CDR3, as DNA: TGTGCCAGCAATCGACAGGGAGTTTTTAGCGGGGGTCGGATGAACACTGAAGCTTTCTTT. It specifies CASNRQGVFSGGRMNTEAFF.

This clone occurred once. The rearrangement uses TRBV9 and TRBJ2-3; 7 nucleotides agree with TRBD1. The CDR3 runs to 15 residues. The V and J ends lost 3 bases and 0 bases, in that order; junction bases with no gene match: 4. Germline values: CDR1 SGDLS, CDR2 YYNGEE. The CDR3 nucleotides are TGTGCCAGCAGCGGGGGGACAGCCAGCACAGATACGCAGTATTTT. Amino acids: CASSGGTASTDTQYF.

The V gene is TRBV15, the J gene TRBJ1-2, with D tentatively TRBD1 (6 bases). The CDR3 contains 12 residues. V was pared by 3 bases and J by 4 bases, with 6 bases between. The germline CDR1 and CDR2 sequences are LNHNV and YYDKDF (reference sequence). CDR3 nucleotides: TGTGCCACCAGCAGGGACAGCTATGGCTACACCTTC. Amino acid sequence: CATSRDSYGYTF. Full variable domain (missing parts from reference TRBV15 and TRBJ1-2): DAMVIQNPRYQVTQFGKPVTLSCSQTLNHNVMYWYQQKSSQAPKLLFHYYDKDFNNEADTPDNFQSRRPNTSFCFLDIRSPGLGDTAMYLCATSRDSYGYTFGSGTRLTVV.

Sample share makes this clone hyperexpanded. The rearrangement uses TRBV7-9 and TRBJ2-2; the match to TRBD2 covers 15 bases. Germline assignment: CDR1 SEHNR and CDR2 FQNEAQ (reference sequence). This CDR3 contains 18 residues. Germline trimming cut 4 bases from V and 5 bases from J; bases unmatched to any gene: 8. CDR3 in DNA: TGTGCCAGCAGCTCCACCGACGGACTAGCGGGGGGGACCGGGGAGCTGTTTTTT. It codes for CASSSTDGLAGGTGELFF.

The chain recombines TRBV2 with TRBJ1-2, with TRBD1 matching over 7 bases. After removal of 6 bases from V and 8 bases from J, the junction contained 9 bases not matched to a gene. The germline CDR1 and CDR2 sequences are SNHLY and FYNNEI. The CDR3 totals 13 residues. Here the CDR3 DNA reads TGTGCCAGCAGGGGGGACAGTTCTCGCGGCTACACCTTC. This codes for CASRGDSSRGYTF.

This clone has just a few counts. The V gene is TRBV9, the J gene TRBJ2-3, with 8 nucleotides matching TRBD1. After removal of 4 bases from V and 2 bases from J, the junction contained 6 bases not matched to a gene. Germline-derived CDR1 and CDR2 are SGDLS and YYNGEE. The CDR3 sequence is 15 residues long. CDR3 bases: TGTGCCAGCAGCACCAGACAGGGGTACACAGATACGCAGTATTTT. Amino acids: CASSTRQGYTDTQYF.

This clone appeared a single time. This chain joins TRBV14 and TRBJ2-7; 11 positions match TRBD1. J lost 3 bases, V lost 4 bases, and 8 bases had no gene match. Germline values: CDR1 SGHDN, CDR2 FVKESK. The CDR3 is 16 amino acids. The CDR3 DNA sequence: TGTGCCAGCAGCCGAACCTCGGGACAGGGGGTCTACGAGCAGTACTTC. Its translation: CASSRTSGQGVYEQYF.

This clone was counted a few times. The gene calls are TRBV29-1 and TRBJ2-4; possible D gene TRBD2, 6 bases. The V and J ends lost 0 bases and 0 bases respectively, with 9 bases between them. This CDR3 is 15 amino acids long. From germline, CDR1 is SQVTM and CDR2 ANQGSEA. The CDR3 bases are TGCAGCGTTGAAGATCCGGGAGAAGCCAAAAACATTCAGTACTTC. This codes for CSVEDPGEAKNIQYF.

This chain joins TRBV10-3 and TRBJ2-7; D is perhaps TRBD2 (6 bases). V shed 7 bases and J shed 2 bases, with 15 bases lying between them. Germline CDR1 reads ENHRY; CDR2 reads SYGVKD. This CDR3 spans 14 amino acids. CDR3 region: CAITSGLPPYEQYF. As DNA, the CDR3 is TGTGCCATCACCTCGGGACTGCCCCCCTACGAGCAGTACTTC.

This chain uses TRBV7-2 with TRBJ1-3; D is unclear. V was cut by 4 bases and J by 0 bases, with 10 bases left in between. Germline-derived CDR1 and CDR2 are SGHTA and FQGNSA. The CDR3 runs 15 residues. The DNA for the CDR3 is TGTGCCAGCAGCTCATACGGTGGCTCTGGAAACACCATATATTTT. Protein sequence: CASSSYGGSGNTIYF.

The V and J genes are TRBV4-2 and TRBJ2-5; 11 nucleotides match TRBD2. The germline gives CDR1 LGHNA, CDR2 YNFKEQ. This CDR3 is built from 17 residues. V gave up 0 bases and J gave up 3 bases; unmatched junction bases: 6. This CDR3 reads CASSQDPTSGRKETQYF. The CDR3 nucleotides are TGTGCCAGCAGCCAAGATCCCACTAGCGGGAGAAAAGAGACCCAGTACTTC.

The chain recombines TRBV9 with TRBJ2-5; D is possibly TRBD2 (6 bases). The CDR3 spans 14 residues. Per germline, CDR1 SGDLS and CDR2 YYNGEE. Trimming shortened V by 2 bases and J by 2 bases, and 10 bases separated the two germline ends. Here the CDR3 reads CASSVGGPQETQYF. The CDR3 DNA reads TGTGCCAGCAGCGTCGGGGGACCTCAAGAGACCCAGTACTTC.

This clone was counted only a few times. The chain combines TRBV28 with TRBJ1-1; D remains ambiguous. Germline CDR1 reads MDHEN; CDR2 reads SYDVKM. Trimming pared 6 bases from V and 1 base from J, leaving 9 bases between. The CDR3 sequence is 13 residues long. Here the CDR3 reads CASSQLTNTEAFF. The CDR3 coding sequence is TGTGCCAGCAGCCAACTCACGAACACTGAAGCTTTCTTT.

The V call is TRBV27, the J call TRBJ1-6; a weak D match, TRBD1 (5 bases). The CDR3 is 14 amino acids. The germline V gene has CDR1 MNHEY and CDR2 SMNVEV (reference sequence). Trimming removed 2 bases at V and 10 bases at J, with 12 bases between. The chain's CDR3 is CASSLRGNISPLHF. CDR3 sequence (DNA): TGTGCCAGCAGTTTACGGGGGAACATATCACCCCTCCACTTT.

This clone appeared a few times. The rearrangement links TRBV25-1 to TRBJ1-3; a weak D match, TRBD1 (6 bases). With 3 bases removed from V and 4 bases from J, the gap between germline ends came to 13 bases. There are 15 residues in the CDR3. Germline values: CDR1 MGHDK, CDR2 SYGVNS. Written as DNA, the CDR3 is TGTGCCAGCAGTGATCCCGGGACATCCGGAAACACCATATATTTT. Translated, it gives CASSDPGTSGNTIYF.

This sequence joins TRBV12-2 and TRBJ1-5. TRBV12-2 is reported as a pseudogene. The length of the CDR3 is 13 residues. The CDR3 sequence: CASRFNSLTAGHF. DNA of the CDR3: TGTGCAAGTCGCTTCAATAGTTTGACCGCGGGGCATTTT.

Only one count was recorded for this clone. The V and J genes are TRBV3-1 (or the pseudogene TRBV3-2) and TRBJ1-5; D unresolved. The germline gives CDR1 LGHDT, CDR2 YNNKEL (reference sequence). This CDR3 region has 16 residues. V lost 1 base and J lost 1, with 11 bases in between. The CDR3 DNA follows: TGTGCCAGCAGCCAAGGTGGCGGACTGAGCAATCAGCCCCAGCATTTT. Protein sequence: CASSQGGGLSNQPQHF.

V is TRBV13 and J is TRBJ2-7; 16 nucleotides match TRBD2. This CDR3 is 18 amino acids long. Looked up from germline, CDR1 is PRHDT and CDR2 is FYEKMQ (reference sequence). The trim removed 0 bases at V and 4 bases at J, leaving 6 bases unmatched. CDR3 sequence: CASSLGLGLAGGRYEQYF. The CDR3 DNA reads TGTGCCAGCAGCTTAGGCCTGGGACTAGCGGGGGGGAGGTACGAGCAGTACTTC.

The chain employs TRBV5-8 and TRBJ2-7, with 10 bases fitting TRBD2. The length of the CDR3 is 15 residues. In germline, CDR1 is SGHTS, CDR2 YDEGEE. Losses at the gene ends were 2 bases for V and 2 bases for J; bases not matched to a gene: 4. CDR3 DNA: TGTGCCAGCAGCTTTAGCACTAGCGGGGCCTACGAGCAGTACTTC. Translation: CASSFSTSGAYEQYF.

J is TRBJ2-7 and V is TRBV7-2; the match to TRBD2 covers 12 bases. This CDR3 contains 15 residues. Trimming removed 5 bases from V and 3 bases from J; junction bases left unmatched: 5. Germline CDR1 reads SGHTA; CDR2 reads FQGNSA. The CDR3 loop reads CASSKLAGGFYEQYF. Here the CDR3 DNA reads TGTGCCAGCAGCAAACTAGCGGGGGGTTTCTACGAGCAGTACTTC. The full variable domain, with the rest looked up from reference TRBV7-2 and TRBJ2-7, is GAGVSQSPSNKVTEKGKDVELRCDPISGHTALYWYRQSLGQGLEFLIYFQGNSAPDKSGLPSDRFSAERTGGSVSTLTIQRTQQEDSAVYLCASSKLAGGFYEQYFGPGTRLTVT.

The chain employs TRBV7-2 and TRBJ2-3; 11 bases are shared with TRBD1. Germline assignment: CDR1 SGHTA and CDR2 FQGNSA. The junction had 12 bases not matched to a gene; V was cut back by 2 bases and J by 2 bases. The CDR3 consists of 19 residues. The CDR3 protein is CASSLRPPGQGASTDTQYF. CDR3 sequence (DNA): TGTGCCAGCAGCTTACGACCCCCAGGACAGGGGGCTTCCACAGATACGCAGTATTTT.

This chain joins TRBV5-1 and TRBJ2-7; 9 bases are shared with TRBD1. This CDR3 comprises 14 residues. Trimming took 2 bases from V and 3 from J; bases not matched to a gene: 3. Looked up from germline, CDR1 is SGHRS and CDR2 is YFSETQ. The CDR3 loop is CASSLGTGLYEQYF. Written as DNA, the CDR3 is TGCGCCAGCAGCTTAGGGACAGGGCTCTACGAGCAGTACTTC.

Here the CDR3 DNA reads TGCGCCAGCAGTGACTCTCTAGCGGGGAGCCGCACAGATACGCAGTATTTT. This sequence encodes CASSDSLAGSRTDTQYF. This chain connects TRBV10-1 to TRBJ2-3; 9 nucleotides line up with TRBD2. The CDR3 is made up of 17 amino acids. CDR1 is WNHNN, CDR2 SYGVQD, per germline (reference sequence). With V trimmed by 3 bases and J by 1 base, 8 bases remained unmatched.

The V gene is TRBV6-5, the J gene TRBJ1-5; maybe TRBD1 (5 bases). The CDR3 runs 13 residues. Germline V gene lookup returns CDR1 MNHEY and CDR2 SVGAGI. Trimming pared 4 bases from V and 4 bases from J, leaving 8 bases between. CDR3 region: CASSLQDNQPQHF. The CDR3 DNA reads as TGTGCCAGCAGTTTACAGGATAATCAGCCCCAGCATTTT.